Listed below are T cell receptor beta chains from one sample, sequenced in a study of blood T cell repertoires in COVID-19. TCRdb's table, derived via immunoSEQ multiplex PCR, lists solely in-frame clones and lacks some. The sample holds fewer than 250,000 clones, 80% to 95% seen once. The sequencing sample was made of peripheral blood. Receptors originate from a young man with COVID-19, enrolled during active disease. Each CDR3 is given with its conserved first and last residue. A D gene is named only where the DNA matches it firmly. Rows may omit the clone size; those that give it use once, few, many or a size class.

clone_size j_call v_call cdr3_length d_call cdr3_aa cdr3_nt
NA TRBJ1-1 TRBV6-6 14 NA CASSYRPGRTEAFF TGTGCCAGCAGTTACCGGCCGGGGAGGACTGAAGCTTTCTTT
NA TRBJ2-3 TRBV6-5 14 TRBD1 CASSYSDRAFGQYF TGTGCCAGCAGTTACTCCGACAGGGCCTTTGGGCAGTATTTT
NA TRBJ1-5 TRBV19 16 NA CASTPVGPAIVQPQHF TGTGCCAGTACCCCCGTGGGGCCCGCGATAGTTCAGCCCCAGCATTTT
NA TRBJ1-5 TRBV4-1 12 NA CASSGRNQPQHF TGCGCCAGCAGCGGCAGAAATCAGCCCCAGCATTTT
NA TRBJ1-4 TRBV6-2/TRBV6-3 17 TRBD1 CASSPSRDRGSNEKLFF TGTGCCAGCAGCCCGTCCCGGGACAGGGGTTCGAATGAAAAACTGTTTTTT
NA TRBJ1-4 TRBV7-9 16 NA CASSLGSRHPNEKLFF TGTGCCAGCAGCTTAGGGTCTAGGCACCCTAATGAAAAACTGTTTTTT
NA TRBJ1-2 TRBV7-2 10 NA CASSSYGYTF TGTGCCAGCAGCTCATATGGCTACACCTTC
NA TRBJ2-3 TRBV7-6 13 NA CASSLQYTDTQYF TGTGCCAGCAGCTTACAGTACACAGATACGCAGTATTTT
NA TRBJ2-2 TRBV5-1 15 NA CASSSLTGNTGELFF TGCGCCAGCAGCTCCCTGACAGGTAACACCGGGGAGCTGTTTTTT
NA TRBJ1-2 TRBV5-6 12 NA CASSQRWRSYTF TGTGCCAGCAGCCAGAGATGGAGAAGCTACACCTTC
NA TRBJ1-5 TRBV4-1 16 TRBD1 CASSQSGTGDNQPQHF TGCGCCAGCAGCCAATCCGGGACAGGGGACAATCAGCCCCAGCATTTT
once TRBJ2-7 TRBV4-1 18 TRBD1 CASSQDRQGTGDAYEQYF TGCGCCAGCAGCCAAGATCGTCAGGGGACAGGGGACGCCTACGAGCAGTACTTC
NA TRBJ1-4 TRBV11-2 15 NA CASSLQTTYSEKLFF TGTGCCAGCAGCCTCCAGACTACGTACTCCGAAAAACTGTTTTTT
NA TRBJ1-1 TRBV6-6 14 TRBD1 CASSTTGGESEAFF TGTGCCAGCAGTACAACAGGGGGGGAGTCTGAAGCTTTCTTT
NA TRBJ1-2 TRBV27 15 NA CASSHELDGRGGYTF TGTGCCAGCAGCCACGAACTGGACGGCAGGGGTGGCTACACCTTC
NA TRBJ1-1 TRBV30 15 NA CAWSVKLPTGTEAFF TGTGCCTGGAGTGTTAAGCTCCCCACGGGCACTGAAGCTTTCTTT